Detailed here is one TCR beta chain. No antigen is known for it. The read gets to within 3 residues of the CDR3 end, and the germline J gene fills in the rest. The sample belongs to a study of T cells in women clearing cervical HPV infection. Trimming shortened V by 2 bases and J by 0 bases, and 13 bases separated the two germline ends. The V gene's germline CDR1 is LNHDA and CDR2 SQIVND (reference sequence). The CDR3 is made up of 16 amino acids. Method: immunoSEQ multiplex PCR; TCRdb's copy keeps in-frame clones and lacks some. Recorded for this sample: over 30,000 clones. Findings and limits, study-wide: CIN3+ cases had significantly higher TCR richness than controls; evenness did not differ.

The sequence was collected from a woman between 18 and 69 years old with a cervical HPV16 infection that either progressed to CIN3+ or cleared (not recorded which). The V and J genes are TRBV19 and TRBJ2-5; D is perhaps TRBD1 (6 bases). The sample comprised blood buffy coat. CDR3 bases read: TGTGCCAGTAGTATACGGGCAGGGGCCTACCAAGAGACC. Its protein product is CASSIRAGAYQET. The CDR3 as a whole reads CASSIRAGAYQETQYF.